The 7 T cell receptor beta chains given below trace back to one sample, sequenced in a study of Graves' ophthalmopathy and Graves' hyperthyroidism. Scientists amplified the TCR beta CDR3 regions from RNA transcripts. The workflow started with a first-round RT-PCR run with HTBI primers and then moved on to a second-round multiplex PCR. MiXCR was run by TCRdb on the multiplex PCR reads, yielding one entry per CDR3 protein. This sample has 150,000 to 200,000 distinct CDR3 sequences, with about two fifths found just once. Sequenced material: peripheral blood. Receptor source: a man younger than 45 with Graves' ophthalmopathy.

The CDR3 loop is CASRGGTGASGNTIYF. The CDR3 DNA sequence: TGTGCCAGCAGGGGAGGAACAGGGGCCTCTGGAAACACCATATATTTT. The genes are TRBV12-3 or TRBV12-4 and TRBJ1-3; 7 bases match TRBD1. The CDR3 is 16 residues long. V lost 6 bases to trimming and J lost 0 bases; unmatched junction nucleotides: 8.

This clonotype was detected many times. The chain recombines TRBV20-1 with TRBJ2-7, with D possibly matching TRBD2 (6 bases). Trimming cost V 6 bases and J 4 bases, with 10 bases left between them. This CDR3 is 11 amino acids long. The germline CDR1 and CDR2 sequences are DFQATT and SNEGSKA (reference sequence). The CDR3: CSANGGYEQYF. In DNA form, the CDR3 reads TGCAGTGCCAACGGAGGGTACGAGCAGTACTTC.

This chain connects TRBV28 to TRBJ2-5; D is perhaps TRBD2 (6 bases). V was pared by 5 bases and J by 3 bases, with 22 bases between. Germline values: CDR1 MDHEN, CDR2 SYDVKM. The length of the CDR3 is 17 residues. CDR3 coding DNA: TGTGCCAGCAGTCCCGGGGGTAGGGCGACGTCCGAAGAGACCCAGTACTTC. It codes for CASSPGGRATSEETQYF.

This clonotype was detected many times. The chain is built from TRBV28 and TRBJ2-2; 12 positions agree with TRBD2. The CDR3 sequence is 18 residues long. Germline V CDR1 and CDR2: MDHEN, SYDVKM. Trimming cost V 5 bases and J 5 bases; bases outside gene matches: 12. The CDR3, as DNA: TGTGCCAGCAGTCCGGGTAGGAGACTAGCGGGAGCAACCGGGGAGCTGTTTTTT. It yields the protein CASSPGRRLAGATGELFF.

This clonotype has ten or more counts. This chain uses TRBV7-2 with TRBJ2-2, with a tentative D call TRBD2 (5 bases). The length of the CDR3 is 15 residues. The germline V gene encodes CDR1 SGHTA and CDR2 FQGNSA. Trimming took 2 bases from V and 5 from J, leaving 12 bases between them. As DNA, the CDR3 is TGTGCCAGCAGCTTAATCGCTAGCAGGACCGGGGAGCTGTTTTTT. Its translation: CASSLIASRTGELFF.

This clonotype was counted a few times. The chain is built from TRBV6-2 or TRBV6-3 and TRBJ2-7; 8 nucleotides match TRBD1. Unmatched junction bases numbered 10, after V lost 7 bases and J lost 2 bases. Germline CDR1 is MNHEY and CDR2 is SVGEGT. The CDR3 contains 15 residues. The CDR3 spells CASTLVQDRAYEQYF. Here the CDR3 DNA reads TGTGCCAGCACCTTGGTCCAGGACAGGGCCTACGAGCAGTACTTC.

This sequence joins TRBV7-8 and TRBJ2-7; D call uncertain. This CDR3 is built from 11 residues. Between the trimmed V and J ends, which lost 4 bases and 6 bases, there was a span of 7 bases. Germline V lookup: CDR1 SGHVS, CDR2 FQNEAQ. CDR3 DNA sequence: TGTGCCAGCAGCTCATCGCTCGAGCAGTACTTC. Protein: CASSSSLEQYF.